The 5 T cell receptor beta chains below were found in one sample sequenced in a study of cytomegalovirus exposure and HLA in healthy donors. The PCR was carried out with 60 Vbeta primers and 13 Jbeta primers. Clones were read by immunoSEQ multiplex PCR, and TCRdb kept only the in-frame ones, dropping some. The table lists about 160,000 clones, roughly 85% of them singletons. The source material was PBMCs. These receptors all stem from a man between 18 and 35 years old in good health and CMV-seropositive.

The J gene is TRBJ2-4, the V gene TRBV4-3, with D tentatively TRBD2 (7 bases). CDR3 length equals 17 residues. V was trimmed by 0 bases and J by 6 bases, leaving 18 bases between them. The germline gives CDR1 LGHNA, CDR2 YSLEER. The chain's CDR3 is CASSQDIGGALLNIQYF. CDR3 sequence (DNA): TGCGCCAGCAGCCAAGATATTGGGGGGGCGCTTTTAAACATTCAGTACTTC.

The chain is built from TRBV7-3 and TRBJ2-7; TRBD1 aligns across 7 bases. V shed 5 bases, J shed 3 bases, and the junction held 4 bases outside the gene matches. CDR1 is SGHTA and CDR2 is FQGTGA in the germline V gene. There are 13 residues in the CDR3. For the CDR3, the DNA is TGTGCCAGCAGCGCCGCAGGGGGCTACGAGCAGTACTTC. Encoded protein: CASSAAGGYEQYF.

Only a few counts were recorded for this clone. The rearrangement links TRBV27 to TRBJ1-2; possible D gene TRBD1, 5 bases. The CDR3 consists of 16 residues. CDR1 is MNHEY, CDR2 SMNVEV, per germline (reference sequence). V was trimmed by 7 bases and J by 1 base, leaving 19 bases between them. CDR3 residues: CASTSAGTEFNYGYTF. In DNA, the CDR3 is TGTGCCAGCACGAGCGCCGGGACTGAATTTAACTATGGCTACACCTTC.

The rearrangement links TRBV27 to TRBJ1-6; D gene ambiguous. V was shortened by 4 bases and J by 1 base, with 14 bases between the two germline ends. This CDR3 comprises 17 residues. The V gene's germline CDR1 is MNHEY and CDR2 SMNVEV (reference sequence). The CDR3: CASSWGGSGSYNSPLHF. The CDR3 DNA is TGTGCCAGCAGTTGGGGAGGGTCTGGGTCCTATAATTCACCCCTCCACTTT.

The chain employs TRBV19 and TRBJ2-3; possible D gene TRBD1, 5 bases. The CDR3 is 14 amino acids. Germline V gives CDR1 LNHDA, CDR2 SQIVND (reference sequence). Deletions cut 5 bases from V and 0 bases from J, with 9 bases between. The CDR3 spells CASSFQGSTDTQYF. Written as DNA, the CDR3 is TGTGCCAGTAGTTTCCAGGGCAGCACAGATACGCAGTATTTT.